These 30 T cell receptor beta chains came from one sample sequenced in a study of T-cell reconstitution after alpha-beta-depleted transplantation in children. TCRbeta library preparation incorporated unique molecular identifiers. TCRdb called the PCR reads again in MiXCR, with one record for every CDR3 protein. The sample carries approximately 350,000 distinct CDR3 sequences, 10% to 15% recorded once. Sequences were derived from PBMCs, sampled from the stem cell graft. The source is a human donor who donated a stem cell graft to a child with Fanconi anemia.

V is TRBV5-5 and J is TRBJ1-2; D possibly corresponds to TRBD1 (6 bases). The V gene's germline CDR1 is SGHKS and CDR2 YYEKEE (reference sequence). This CDR3 has 16 amino acids. V lost 0 bases and J 2 bases, leaving 14 bases between the germline ends. This chain's CDR3 is CASSLGGLSTNYGYTF. The CDR3 DNA is TGTGCCAGCAGCTTGGGGGGGCTGAGTACCAACTATGGCTACACCTTC. The whole variable domain, remainder taken from reference TRBV5-5 and TRBJ1-2, is DAGVTQSPTHLIKTRGQQVTLRCSPISGHKSVSWYQQVLGQGPQFIFQYYEKEERGRGNFPDRFSARQFPNYSSELNVNALLLGDSALYLCASSLGGLSTNYGYTFGSGTRLTVV.

The V gene is TRBV3-1, the J gene TRBJ1-1; D may be TRBD1 (5 bases). Trimming left V 3 bases short and J 7 bases short, with 12 bases between. The CDR3 is 13 residues long. Germline V gene lookup returns CDR1 LGHDT and CDR2 YNNKEL (reference sequence). DNA of the CDR3: TGTGCCAGCAGCCAGTCAGGGCCTTATGAAGCTTTCTTT. It specifies CASSQSGPYEAFF.

This chain joins TRBV15 and TRBJ2-7; tentatively, D is TRBD2 (6 bases). Per the germline V gene, CDR1 is LNHNV and CDR2 is YYDKDF (reference sequence). V dropped 0 bases and J dropped 4 bases, with 7 bases sitting between them. CDR3 length: 13 amino acids. The CDR3 loop is CATSRDGGYEQYF. In nucleotides, the CDR3 is TGTGCCACCAGCAGAGATGGGGGGTACGAGCAGTACTTC.

This clonotype occurred many times. This sequence joins TRBV3-1 and TRBJ2-5; D gene uncertain. The CDR3 covers 15 residues. Germline V gene sequence: CDR1 LGHDT, CDR2 YNNKEL (reference sequence). Trimming removed 0 bases from V and 5 bases from J, with 13 bases in between. CDR3 protein: CASSQDKLGSETQYF. DNA for the CDR3: TGTGCCAGCAGCCAAGATAAACTGGGGTCGGAGACCCAGTACTTC.

This clonotype has just a few counts. The chain is built from TRBV12-3 or TRBV12-4 and TRBJ1-5; TRBD1 might be the D (5 bases). With 2 bases removed from V and 8 bases from J, the gap between germline ends came to 13 bases. CDR3 length: 14 residues. The CDR3 protein is CASSLRRDSEPQHF. The CDR3 coding sequence is TGTGCCAGCAGTTTAAGACGGGACTCAGAGCCCCAGCATTTT.

This clonotype was counted a few times. The V call is TRBV7-2, the J call TRBJ2-5, with 8 nucleotides matching TRBD2. The CDR3 has 16 amino acids. The germline gives CDR1 SGHTA, CDR2 FQGNSA. J gave up 13 bases and V 2 bases, and 18 bases lay outside the gene matches. The CDR3 region has the DNA TGTGCCAGCAGCTTAAAGCCTCTTCACGGGGGGGCCTTTGGGTACTTC. Translation gives CASSLKPLHGGAFGYF.

This clonotype was counted ten times or more. In nucleotides, the CDR3 is TGTGCCAGCAGTGAACTCAGACGATCGGGGGAGCAGTACTTC. Translated, it gives CASSELRRSGEQYF. The chain couples TRBV27 to TRBJ2-7, with a possible D match to TRBD2 (5 bases). The V and J ends lost 5 bases and 7 bases respectively, with 18 bases between them. CDR3 length: 14 amino acids. Germline assignment: CDR1 MNHEY and CDR2 SMNVEV (reference sequence).

This clonotype was found once. The junction and the germline gene differ at one end; a read error may be behind it. V is TRBV4-1 and J is TRBJ2-1, with D perhaps TRBD1 or TRBD2 (6 bases each). Germline V CDR1 and CDR2: MGHRA, YSYEKL. The CDR3 sequence is 17 residues long. The CDR3 region is CASSHVTIGGWDNEHFF. The CDR3 DNA follows: TGCGCCAGCAGCCACGTAACTATCGGGGGATGGGACAATGAGCACTTCTTC.

In this sample, this clonotype turned up many times. The chain couples TRBV9 to TRBJ2-5; D unclear. The germline V gene encodes CDR1 SGDLS and CDR2 YYNGEE. V was clipped by 4 bases and J by 2 bases, with 9 bases between them. The CDR3 consists of 13 residues. The CDR3 region is CASSPHAQETQYF. DNA for the CDR3: TGTGCCAGCAGCCCCCACGCACAAGAGACCCAGTACTTC.

This clonotype was counted only a few times. The chain recombines TRBV7-3 with TRBJ2-1; the match to TRBD1 covers 7 bases. V lost 5 bases and J lost 4; bases outside the gene matches: 5. The germline V gene encodes CDR1 SGHTA and CDR2 FQGTGA. The CDR3 length is 14 residues. In nucleotides, the CDR3 is TGTGCCAGCAGCCCGACAGGGTTATACAATGAGCAGTTCTTC. As protein: CASSPTGLYNEQFF.

On this clonotype: One base away lies a much larger clone, so this may be a sequencing read error. Because it lacks the conserved phenylalanine or tryptophan at the end, this CDR3 is likely a read error. The rearrangement joins TRBV12-3 or TRBV12-4 to TRBJ1-3; D is perhaps TRBD1 (5 bases). CDR3 length equals 12 residues. V lost 7 bases to trimming and J lost 4 bases, with 8 bases between them. The CDR3 coding sequence is TGTGCCAGCAAGACAGAAGGAAACACCATATATTGT. It codes for CASKTEGNTIYC.

This clonotype was detected only a few times. The chain carries TRBV4-3 and TRBJ2-2; D is possibly TRBD1 or TRBD2 (6 bases each). The CDR3 extends over 15 amino acids. Germline V gene sequence: CDR1 LGHNA, CDR2 YSLEER. The ends were cut back, 2 bases at V and 5 bases at J, with 12 bases in the middle. The CDR3 nucleotides are TGCGCCAGCAGCCAATGGAGGGGGGTTACCGGGGAGCTGTTTTTT. Translated, it gives CASSQWRGVTGELFF.

There are a few counts of this clonotype. The J gene is TRBJ1-4, the V gene TRBV5-1; possible D gene TRBD1, 5 bases. Trimming took off 4 bases at V and 0 bases at J, with 13 bases between the two ends. Looked up from germline, CDR1 is SGHRS and CDR2 is YFSETQ. CDR3 size: 16 residues. CDR3 coding DNA: TGCGCCAGCAGCGAACGGGGGGACCCAACTAATGAAAAACTGTTTTTT. Protein product: CASSERGDPTNEKLFF.

The chain couples TRBV7-9 to TRBJ1-1; possible D gene TRBD1, 5 bases. CDR3 length: 14 residues. Deletions cut 4 bases from V and 1 base from J, with 10 bases between. The germline V gene has CDR1 SEHNR and CDR2 FQNEAQ (reference sequence). The CDR3 bases are TGTGCCAGCAGCTGGGGCAATCAGAACACTGAAGCTTTCTTT. Translated, it gives CASSWGNQNTEAFF.

Ten or more counts support this clonotype. CDR3 amino acids: CASSSPTGVNTGELFF. The CDR3 coding sequence is TGTGCCAGCAGCTCCCCGACAGGGGTTAACACCGGGGAGCTGTTTTTT. J is TRBJ2-2 and V is TRBV7-9, with TRBD1 identical over 8 bases. The germline gives CDR1 SEHNR, CDR2 FQNEAQ (reference sequence). The length of the CDR3 is 16 residues. Unmatched junction bases numbered 6, after V lost 4 bases and J lost 2 bases.

The rearrangement links TRBV7-8 to TRBJ1-4; no reliable D call. Germline V lookup: CDR1 SGHVS, CDR2 FQNEAQ. This CDR3 has 15 residues. V was cut by 0 bases and J by 8 bases, with 13 bases left in between. CDR3 residues: CASSLALGDGEKLFF. For the CDR3, the DNA is TGTGCCAGCAGCTTAGCGCTGGGCGACGGGGAAAAACTGTTTTTT.

The rearrangement links TRBV4-1 to TRBJ1-1; D remains unclear. V was trimmed by 0 bases and J by 0 bases, leaving 20 bases between them. CDR1 is MGHRA and CDR2 is YSYEKL in the germline V gene. This CDR3 is 19 amino acids long. Here the CDR3 DNA reads TGCGCCAGCAGCCAAGAGCGCATACAAGCTCGCTTGATGAACACTGAAGCTTTCTTT. This translates into CASSQERIQARLMNTEAFF.

This clonotype has at least ten counts. V gene TRBV20-1 combines with J gene TRBJ1-3, with 10 bases matching TRBD1. V lost 3 bases and J lost 6; bases outside the gene matches: 5. The CDR3 extends over 14 amino acids. Germline lookup yields CDR1 DFQATT and CDR2 SNEGSKA (reference sequence). As DNA, the CDR3 is TGCAGTGCTAGGGAGGGACAGGGGACAAACACCATATATTTT. It codes for CSAREGQGTNTIYF.

This clonotype was observed a few times. The chain links TRBV7-9 to TRBJ2-3; TRBD2 is a possible D gene (5 bases). This CDR3 region has 14 residues. V shed 8 bases and J shed 3 bases, with 15 bases lying between them. Germline V CDR1 and CDR2: SEHNR, FQNEAQ (reference sequence). Here the CDR3 DNA reads TGTGCCAGCCAAACTGAGGGCTTGACAGATACGCAGTATTTT. It yields the protein CASQTEGLTDTQYF.

This clonotype showed up just a few times. This chain links TRBV6-1 with TRBJ1-2; D is unclear. The CDR3 totals 14 residues. The V gene's germline CDR1 is MNHNS and CDR2 SASEGT. The germline V and J ends were trimmed by 9 bases and 0 bases, with 14 bases remaining between them. CDR3: CASTNRPANYGYTF. The DNA of the CDR3 is TGTGCCAGTACTAACAGACCAGCTAACTATGGCTACACCTTC.

There are a few counts of this clonotype. This chain uses TRBV11-2 with TRBJ2-1, with D perhaps TRBD1 or TRBD2 (6 bases each). The CDR3 runs 15 residues. CDR1 and CDR2 from the germline V gene are SGHAT and FQNNGV. Trimming shortened V by 0 bases and J by 6 bases, and 12 bases separated the two germline ends. CDR3 coding DNA: TGTGCCAGCAGCTTAGATCCGGGGGCCCTCAATGAGCAGTTCTTC. Translating it yields CASSLDPGALNEQFF.

This clonotype turned up a few times. J is TRBJ1-1 and V is TRBV4-3; D perhaps matches TRBD1 (6 bases). Deletions cut 0 bases from V and 5 bases from J, with 13 bases between. The length of the CDR3 is 15 residues. CDR1 and CDR2 (germline): LGHNA, YSLEER. CDR3 nucleotide sequence: TGCGCCAGCAGCCAAGATGCGCAGGGGTGGACTGAAGCTTTCTTT. Its translation: CASSQDAQGWTEAFF.

The chain recombines TRBV18 with TRBJ2-3; 9 bases are shared with TRBD2. Germline CDR1 reads KGHSH; CDR2 reads LQKENI. The CDR3 runs 16 residues. J lost 4 bases, V lost 4 bases, and 9 bases had no gene match. CDR3 nucleotide sequence: TGTGCCAGCTCACTACGGACTCGCGGGAGGGCAGATACGCAGTATTTT. It encodes CASSLRTRGRADTQYF.

The chain links TRBV6-5 to TRBJ1-1, with 9 bases fitting TRBD1. V was pared by 6 bases and J by 10 bases, with 6 bases of the junction left unmatched. The CDR3 loop spans 12 amino acids. Germline CDR1 reads MNHEY; CDR2 reads SVGAGI. The CDR3 nucleotides are TGTGCCAGCAGGGTTACAGGGGGCGCAGCTTTCTTT. Its protein is CASRVTGGAAFF.

This clonotype was detected a few times. This chain uses TRBV20-1 with TRBJ2-1, with D tentatively TRBD2 (6 bases). There are 14 residues in the CDR3. V was pared by 3 bases and J by 0 bases, with 9 bases between. The germline gives CDR1 DFQATT, CDR2 SNEGSKA (reference sequence). CDR3 in amino acids: CSARDYPSYNEQFF. The DNA of the CDR3 is TGCAGTGCTAGGGACTACCCCTCCTACAATGAGCAGTTCTTC.

There are a few counts of this clonotype. This chain uses TRBV6-5 with TRBJ1-5; 7 positions agree with TRBD1. CDR1 is MNHEY, CDR2 SVGAGI, per germline. V gave up 1 base and J gave up 5 bases; unmatched junction bases: 8. This CDR3 is built from 16 residues. CDR3 nucleotides: TGTGCCAGCAGTTACTTAGGGGGCCTAAACGATCAGCCCCAGCATTTT. Residues: CASSYLGGLNDQPQHF.

This clonotype has a count of ten or more. The chain joins TRBV7-9 to TRBJ1-2; no clear D gene. Germline values: CDR1 SEHNR, CDR2 FQNEAQ (reference sequence). There are 12 residues in the CDR3. The ends were cut back, 3 bases at V and 4 bases at J, with 6 bases in the middle. The CDR3 is CASSLEFYGYTF. The CDR3 DNA sequence: TGTGCCAGCAGCTTGGAATTCTATGGCTACACCTTC.

This clonotype was counted a few times. This chain links TRBV4-2 with TRBJ2-7, with 9 bases identical to TRBD1. Germline CDR1 reads LGHNA; CDR2 reads YNFKEQ. V lost 5 bases and J lost 2; bases outside the gene matches: 10. CDR3 size: 16 residues. DNA for the CDR3: TGTGCCAGCAGCGGGCGAAGGGACAGGGAACCCTACGAGCAGTACTTC. It is translated as CASSGRRDREPYEQYF.

The chain links TRBV7-9 to TRBJ2-5; D unresolved. V lost 1 base, J lost 4 bases, and 4 bases lay in between. The CDR3 covers 12 residues. From germline, CDR1 is SEHNR and CDR2 FQNEAQ (reference sequence). DNA for the CDR3: TGTGCCAGCAGCTTAGACACAGAGACCCAGTACTTC. It is translated as CASSLDTETQYF.

This clonotype was observed a handful of times. CDR3 bases: TGTGCCAGCAGCTTGGGACAGGGGGAAGTCGGGGTGCAGTACTTC. Its translation: CASSLGQGEVGVQYF. The chain joins TRBV5-4 to TRBJ2-7, with TRBD1 matching over 9 bases. CDR1 and CDR2 (germline): SGHNT, YYREEE (reference sequence). The length of the CDR3 is 15 residues. The ends lost 0 bases at V and 9 bases at J; junction bases unmatched: 10. Full variable domain (missing parts from reference TRBV5-4 and TRBJ2-7): ETGVTQSPTHLIKTRGQQVTLRCSSQSGHNTVSWYQQALGQGPQFIFQYYREEENGRGNFPPRFSGLQFPNYSSELNVNALELDDSALYLCASSLGQGEVGVQYFGPGTRLTVT.